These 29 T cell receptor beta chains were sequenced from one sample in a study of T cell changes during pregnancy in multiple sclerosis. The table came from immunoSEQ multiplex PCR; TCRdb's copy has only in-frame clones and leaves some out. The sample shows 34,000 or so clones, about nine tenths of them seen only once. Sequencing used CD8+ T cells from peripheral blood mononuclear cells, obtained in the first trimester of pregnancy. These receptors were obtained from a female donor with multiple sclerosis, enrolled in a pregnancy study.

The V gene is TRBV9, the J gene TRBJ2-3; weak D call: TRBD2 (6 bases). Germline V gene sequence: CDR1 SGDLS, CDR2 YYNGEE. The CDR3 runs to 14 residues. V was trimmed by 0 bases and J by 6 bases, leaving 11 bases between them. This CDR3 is CASSVDGGLDTQYF. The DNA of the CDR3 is TGTGCCAGCAGCGTAGATGGGGGGTTGGATACGCAGTATTTT.

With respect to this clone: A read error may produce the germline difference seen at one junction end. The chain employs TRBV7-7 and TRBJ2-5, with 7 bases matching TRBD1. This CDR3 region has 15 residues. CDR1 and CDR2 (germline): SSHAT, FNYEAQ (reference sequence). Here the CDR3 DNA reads TGTGCTAGCAGCCCAAAGCCAAGACAGGGAGACGCCCAGTACTTC. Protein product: CASSPKPRQGDAQYF. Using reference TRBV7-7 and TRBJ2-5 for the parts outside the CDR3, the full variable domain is GAGVSQSPRYKVTKRGQDVTLRCDPISSHATLYWYQQALGQGPEFLTYFNYEAQPDKSGLPSDRFSAERPEGSISTLTIQRTEQRDSAMYRCASSPKPRQGDAQYFGPGTRLLVL.

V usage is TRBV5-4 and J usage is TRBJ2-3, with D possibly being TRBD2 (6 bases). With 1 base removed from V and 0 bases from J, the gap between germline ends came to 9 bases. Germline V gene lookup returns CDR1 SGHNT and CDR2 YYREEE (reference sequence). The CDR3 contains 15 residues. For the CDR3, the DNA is TGTGCCAGCAGCTTGTGGCGGGAAAGCACAGATACGCAGTATTTT. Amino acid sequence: CASSLWRESTDTQYF. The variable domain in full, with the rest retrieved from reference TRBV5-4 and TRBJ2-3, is ETGVTQSPTHLIKTRGQQVTLRCSSQSGHNTVSWYQQALGQGPQFIFQYYREEENGRGNFPPRFSGLQFPNYSSELNVNALELDDSALYLCASSLWRESTDTQYFGPGTRLTVL.

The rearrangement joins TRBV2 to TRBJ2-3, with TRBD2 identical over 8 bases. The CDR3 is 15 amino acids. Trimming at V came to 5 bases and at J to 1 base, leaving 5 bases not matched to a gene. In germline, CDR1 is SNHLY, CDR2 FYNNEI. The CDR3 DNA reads TGTGCCAGCAGTAGAAGCGGGAGAGGCACAGATACGCAGTATTTT. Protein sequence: CASSRSGRGTDTQYF.

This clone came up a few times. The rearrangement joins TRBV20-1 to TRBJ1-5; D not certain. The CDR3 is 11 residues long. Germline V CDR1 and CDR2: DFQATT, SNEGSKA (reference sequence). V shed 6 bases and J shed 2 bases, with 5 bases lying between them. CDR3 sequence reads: CSAAGNQPQHF. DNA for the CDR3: TGCAGTGCGGCGGGCAATCAGCCCCAGCATTTT.

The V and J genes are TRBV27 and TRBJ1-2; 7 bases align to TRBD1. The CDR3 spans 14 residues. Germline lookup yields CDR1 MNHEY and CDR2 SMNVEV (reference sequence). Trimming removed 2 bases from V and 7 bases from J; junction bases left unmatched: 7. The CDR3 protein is CASSLRGQGSGYTF. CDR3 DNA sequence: TGTGCCAGCAGTTTAAGGGGGCAGGGCTCTGGCTACACCTTC.

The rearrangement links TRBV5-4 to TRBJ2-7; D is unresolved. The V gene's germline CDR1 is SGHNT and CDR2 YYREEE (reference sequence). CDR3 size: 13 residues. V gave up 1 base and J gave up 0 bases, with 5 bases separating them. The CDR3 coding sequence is TGTGCCAGCAGCTTGCCGAGCTCCTACGAGCAGTACTTC. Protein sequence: CASSLPSSYEQYF.

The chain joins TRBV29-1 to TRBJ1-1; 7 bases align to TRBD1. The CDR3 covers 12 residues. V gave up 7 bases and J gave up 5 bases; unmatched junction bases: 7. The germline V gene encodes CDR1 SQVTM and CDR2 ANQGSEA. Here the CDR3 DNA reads TGCAGCGCTATGACAGGGTCGACTGAAGCTTTCTTT. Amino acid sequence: CSAMTGSTEAFF. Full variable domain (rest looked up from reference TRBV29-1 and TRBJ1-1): SAVISQKPSRDICQRGTSLTIQCQVDSQVTMMFWYRQQPGQSLTLIATANQGSEATYESGFVIDKFPISRPNLTFSTLTVSNMSPEDSSIYLCSAMTGSTEAFFGQGTRLTVV.

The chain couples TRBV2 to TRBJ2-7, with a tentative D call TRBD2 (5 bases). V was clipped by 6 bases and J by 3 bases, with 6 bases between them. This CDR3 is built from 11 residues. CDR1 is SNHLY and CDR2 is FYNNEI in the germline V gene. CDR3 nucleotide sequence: TGTGCCAGCAGGAGGGACTACGAGCAGTACTTC. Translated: CASRRDYEQYF.

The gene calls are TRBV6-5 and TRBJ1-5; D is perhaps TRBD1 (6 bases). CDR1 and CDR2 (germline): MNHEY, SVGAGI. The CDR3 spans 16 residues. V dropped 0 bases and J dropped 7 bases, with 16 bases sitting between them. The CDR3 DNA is TGTGCCAGCAGTTACTCGGCACCAGGGGTGAGACAGCCCCAGCATTTT. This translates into CASSYSAPGVRQPQHF.

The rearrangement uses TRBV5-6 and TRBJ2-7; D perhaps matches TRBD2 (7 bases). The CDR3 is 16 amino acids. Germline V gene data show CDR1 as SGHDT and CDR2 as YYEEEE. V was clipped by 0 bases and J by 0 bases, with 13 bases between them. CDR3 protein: CASSLEGGESSYEQYF. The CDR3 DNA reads TGTGCCAGCAGCTTGGAAGGGGGGGAGAGCTCCTACGAGCAGTACTTC.

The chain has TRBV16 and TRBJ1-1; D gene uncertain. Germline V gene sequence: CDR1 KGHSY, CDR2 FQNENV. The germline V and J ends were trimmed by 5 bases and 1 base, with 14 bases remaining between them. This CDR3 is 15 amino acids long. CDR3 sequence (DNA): TGTGCCAGCAGCAGCCAGTTTACAGAGAACACTGAAGCTTTCTTT. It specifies CASSSQFTENTEAFF.

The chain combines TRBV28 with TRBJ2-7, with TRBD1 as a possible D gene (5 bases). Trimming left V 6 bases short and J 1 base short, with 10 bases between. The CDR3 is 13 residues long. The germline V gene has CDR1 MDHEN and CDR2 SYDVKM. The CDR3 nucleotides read TGTGCCAGCAGGTACGGACATTCCTACGAGCAGTACTTC. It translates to CASRYGHSYEQYF.

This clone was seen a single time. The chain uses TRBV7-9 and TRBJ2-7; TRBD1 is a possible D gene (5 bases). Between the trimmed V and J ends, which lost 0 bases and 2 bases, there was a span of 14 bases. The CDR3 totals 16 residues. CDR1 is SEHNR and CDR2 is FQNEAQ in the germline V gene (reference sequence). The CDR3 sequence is CASSLADMTVTYEQYF. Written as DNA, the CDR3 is TGTGCCAGCAGCTTAGCCGATATGACAGTAACCTACGAGCAGTACTTC.

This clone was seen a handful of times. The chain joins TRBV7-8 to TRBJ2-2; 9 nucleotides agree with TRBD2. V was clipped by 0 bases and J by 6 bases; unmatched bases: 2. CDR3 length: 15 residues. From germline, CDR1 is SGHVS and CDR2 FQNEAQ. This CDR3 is CASSLAEREAGELFF. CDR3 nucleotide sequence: TGTGCCAGCAGCTTAGCCGAGCGGGAGGCCGGGGAGCTGTTTTTT.

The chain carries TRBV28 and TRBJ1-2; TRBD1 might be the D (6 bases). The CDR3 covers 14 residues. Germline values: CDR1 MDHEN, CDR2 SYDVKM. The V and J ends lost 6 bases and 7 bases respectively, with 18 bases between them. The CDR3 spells CASRVLTTGFGYTF. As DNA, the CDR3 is TGTGCCAGCAGGGTACTGACAACAGGGTTTGGCTACACCTTC.

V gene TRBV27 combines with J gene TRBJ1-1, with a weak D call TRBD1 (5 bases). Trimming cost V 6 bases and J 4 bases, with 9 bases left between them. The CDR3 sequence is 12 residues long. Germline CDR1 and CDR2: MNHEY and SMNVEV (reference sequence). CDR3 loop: CASRRGGTEAFF. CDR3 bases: TGTGCCAGCAGGCGGGGGGGCACTGAAGCTTTCTTT.

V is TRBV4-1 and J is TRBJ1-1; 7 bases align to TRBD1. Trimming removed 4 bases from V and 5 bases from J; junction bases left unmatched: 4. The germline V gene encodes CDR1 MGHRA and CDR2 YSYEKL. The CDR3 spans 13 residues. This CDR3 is CASSPQGDTEAFF. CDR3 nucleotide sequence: TGCGCCAGCAGCCCCCAGGGGGATACTGAAGCTTTCTTT.

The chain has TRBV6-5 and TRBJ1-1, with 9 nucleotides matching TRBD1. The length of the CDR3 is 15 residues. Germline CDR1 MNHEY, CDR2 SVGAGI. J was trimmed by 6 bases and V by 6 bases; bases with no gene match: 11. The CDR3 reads CASSLNTGGTAEAFF. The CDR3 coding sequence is TGTGCCAGCAGCTTAAATACAGGGGGCACGGCTGAAGCTTTCTTT.

The CDR3 here is CASTATSGSSYNEQFF. The CDR3 DNA sequence: TGTGCCAGTACCGCGACTAGCGGAAGCTCCTACAATGAGCAGTTCTTC. The chain links TRBV19 to TRBJ2-1; 9 bases match TRBD2. CDR3 size: 16 residues. V was pared by 7 bases and J by 0 bases, with 7 bases of the junction left unmatched. Germline CDR1 LNHDA, CDR2 SQIVND (reference sequence).

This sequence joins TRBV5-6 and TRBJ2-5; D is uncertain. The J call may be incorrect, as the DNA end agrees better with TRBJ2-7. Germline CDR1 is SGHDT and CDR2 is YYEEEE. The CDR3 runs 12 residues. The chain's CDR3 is CASSSRSYEQYF. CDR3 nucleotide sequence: TGTGCCAGCAGCAGCCGATCCTACGAGCAGTACTTC.

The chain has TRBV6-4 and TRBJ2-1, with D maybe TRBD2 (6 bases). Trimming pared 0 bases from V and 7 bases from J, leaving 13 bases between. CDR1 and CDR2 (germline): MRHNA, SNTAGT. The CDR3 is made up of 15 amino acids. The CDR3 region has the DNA TGTGCCAGCAGTGACTCTACCGGGACTCCTAATGAGCAGTTCTTC. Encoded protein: CASSDSTGTPNEQFF.

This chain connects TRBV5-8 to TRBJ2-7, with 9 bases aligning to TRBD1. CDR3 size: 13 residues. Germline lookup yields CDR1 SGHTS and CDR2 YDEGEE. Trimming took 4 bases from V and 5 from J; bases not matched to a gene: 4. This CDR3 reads CASSTGQGDEQYF. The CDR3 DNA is TGTGCCAGCAGCACGGGACAGGGCGACGAGCAGTACTTC.

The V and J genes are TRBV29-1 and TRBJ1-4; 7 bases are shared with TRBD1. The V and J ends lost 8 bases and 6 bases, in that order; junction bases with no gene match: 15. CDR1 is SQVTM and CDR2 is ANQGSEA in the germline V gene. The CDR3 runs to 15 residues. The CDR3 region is CSTRQGEGPYEKLFF. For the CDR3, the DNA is TGCAGCACACGACAGGGAGAGGGCCCCTATGAAAAACTGTTTTTT.

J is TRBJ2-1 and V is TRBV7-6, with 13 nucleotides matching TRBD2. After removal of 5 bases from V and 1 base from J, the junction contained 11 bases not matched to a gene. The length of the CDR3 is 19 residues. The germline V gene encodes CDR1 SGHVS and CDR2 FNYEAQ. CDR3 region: CASSPGLAGVGYSYNEQFF. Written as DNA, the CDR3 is TGTGCCAGCAGCCCCGGACTAGCGGGAGTCGGGTATTCCTACAATGAGCAGTTCTTC. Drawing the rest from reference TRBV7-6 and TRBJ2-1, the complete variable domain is GAGVSQSPRYKVTKRGQDVALRCDPISGHVSLYWYRQALGQGPEFLTYFNYEAQQDKSGLPNDRFSAERPEGSISTLTIQRTEQRDSAMYRCASSPGLAGVGYSYNEQFFGPGTRLTVL.

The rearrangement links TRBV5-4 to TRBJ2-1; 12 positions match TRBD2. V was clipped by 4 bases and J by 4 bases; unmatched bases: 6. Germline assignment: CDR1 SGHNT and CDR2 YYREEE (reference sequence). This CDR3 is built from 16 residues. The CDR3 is CASSPELAGGYNEQFF. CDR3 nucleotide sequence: TGTGCCAGCAGCCCAGAACTAGCGGGAGGTTACAATGAGCAGTTCTTC.

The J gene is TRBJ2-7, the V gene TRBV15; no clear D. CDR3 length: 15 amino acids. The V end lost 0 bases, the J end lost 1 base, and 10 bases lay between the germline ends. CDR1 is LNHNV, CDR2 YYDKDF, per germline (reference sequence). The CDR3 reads CATSRDHGLSYEQYF. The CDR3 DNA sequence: TGTGCCACCAGCAGAGATCACGGTTTATCCTACGAGCAGTACTTC. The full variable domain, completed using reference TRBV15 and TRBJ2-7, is DAMVIQNPRYQVTQFGKPVTLSCSQTLNHNVMYWYQQKSSQAPKLLFHYYDKDFNNEADTPDNFQSRRPNTSFCFLDIRSPGLGDTAMYLCATSRDHGLSYEQYFGPGTRLTVT.

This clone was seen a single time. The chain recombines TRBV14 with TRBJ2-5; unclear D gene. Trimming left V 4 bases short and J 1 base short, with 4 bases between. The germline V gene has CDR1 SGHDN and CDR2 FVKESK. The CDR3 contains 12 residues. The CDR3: CASSPSQETQYF. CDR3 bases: TGTGCCAGCAGCCCGTCCCAAGAGACCCAGTACTTC.

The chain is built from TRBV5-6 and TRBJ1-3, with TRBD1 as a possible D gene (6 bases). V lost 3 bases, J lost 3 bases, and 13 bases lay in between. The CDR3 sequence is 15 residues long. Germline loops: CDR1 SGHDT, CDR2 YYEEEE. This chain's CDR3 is CASSSGGGIGNTIYF. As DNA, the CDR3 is TGTGCCAGCAGCTCGGGGGGCGGTATTGGAAACACCATATATTTT. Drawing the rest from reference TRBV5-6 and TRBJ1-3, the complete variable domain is DAGVTQSPTHLIKTRGQQVTLRCSPKSGHDTVSWYQQALGQGPQFIFQYYEEEERQRGNFPDRFSGHQFPNYSSELNVNALLLGDSALYLCASSSGGGIGNTIYFGEGSWLTVV.